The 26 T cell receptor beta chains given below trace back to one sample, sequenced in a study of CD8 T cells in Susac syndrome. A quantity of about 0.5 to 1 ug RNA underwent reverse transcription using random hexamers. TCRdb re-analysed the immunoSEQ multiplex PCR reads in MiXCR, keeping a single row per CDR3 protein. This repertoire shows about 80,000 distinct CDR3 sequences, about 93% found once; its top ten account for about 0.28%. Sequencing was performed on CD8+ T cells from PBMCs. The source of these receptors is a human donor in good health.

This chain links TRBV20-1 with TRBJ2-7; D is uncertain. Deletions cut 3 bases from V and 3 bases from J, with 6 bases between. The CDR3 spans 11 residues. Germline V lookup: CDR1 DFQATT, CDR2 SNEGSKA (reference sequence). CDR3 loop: CSASLDYEQYV. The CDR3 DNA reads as TGCAGTGCTAGTTTGGACTACGAGCAGTACGTC.

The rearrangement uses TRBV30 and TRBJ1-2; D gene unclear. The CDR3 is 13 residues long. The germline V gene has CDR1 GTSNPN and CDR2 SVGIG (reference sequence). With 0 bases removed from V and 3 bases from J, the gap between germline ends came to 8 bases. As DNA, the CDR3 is TGTGCCTGGAGTGTAGCACCGTACTATGGCTACACCTTC. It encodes CAWSVAPYYGYTF.

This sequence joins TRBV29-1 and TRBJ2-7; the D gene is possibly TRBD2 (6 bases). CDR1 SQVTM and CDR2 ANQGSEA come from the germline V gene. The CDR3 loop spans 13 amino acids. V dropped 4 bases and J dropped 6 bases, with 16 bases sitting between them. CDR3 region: CSVVAGSSLEQYV. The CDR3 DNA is TGCAGCGTTGTCGCCGGGAGCTCGCTCGAGCAGTACGTC.

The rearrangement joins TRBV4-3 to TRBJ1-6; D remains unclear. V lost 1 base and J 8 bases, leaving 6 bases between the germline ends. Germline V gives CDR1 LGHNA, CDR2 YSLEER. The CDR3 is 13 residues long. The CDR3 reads CASSQVGDSPLHF. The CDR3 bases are TGCGCCAGCAGCCAAGTCGGAGATTCACCCCTCCACTTT.

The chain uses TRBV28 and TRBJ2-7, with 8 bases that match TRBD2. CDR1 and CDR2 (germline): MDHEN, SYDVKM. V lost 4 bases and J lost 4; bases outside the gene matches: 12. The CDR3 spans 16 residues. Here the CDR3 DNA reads TGTGCCAGCAGTTCCCAGCTTTTAGCGGGATGGTACGAGCAGTACGTC. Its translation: CASSSQLLAGWYEQYV.

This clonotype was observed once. DNA of the CDR3: TGCGCCAGCAGCTCGCCAGGGGGAATCGACACTGAAGCTTTCTTT. It translates to CASSSPGGIDTEAFF. The chain employs TRBV5-1 and TRBJ1-1; 7 bases map to TRBD1. Germline values: CDR1 SGHRS, CDR2 YFSETQ. The CDR3 runs to 15 residues. The trim removed 3 bases at V and 3 bases at J, leaving 8 bases unmatched. The full variable domain, completed using reference TRBV5-1 and TRBJ1-1, is KAGVTQTPRYLIKTRGQQVTLSCSPISGHRSVSWYQQTPGQGLQFLFEYFSETQRNKGNFPGRFSGRQFSNSRSEMNVSTLELGDSALYLCASSSPGGIDTEAFFGQGTRLTVV.

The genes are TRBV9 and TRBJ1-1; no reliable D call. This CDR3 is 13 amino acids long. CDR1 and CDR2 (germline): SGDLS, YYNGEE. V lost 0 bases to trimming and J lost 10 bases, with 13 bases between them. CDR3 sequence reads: CASSVADTGGAFF. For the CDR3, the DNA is TGTGCCAGCAGCGTAGCGGATACCGGAGGAGCTTTCTTT.

The DNA for the CDR3 is TGTGCCAGCAGTTTATGGGACAGTTATGGCTACACCTTC. Residues: CASSLWDSYGYTF. The chain combines TRBV28 with TRBJ1-2, with D perhaps TRBD1 (6 bases). Trimming stripped 0 bases from V and 5 bases from J, with 7 bases between. The CDR3 contains 13 residues. In germline, CDR1 is MDHEN, CDR2 SYDVKM.

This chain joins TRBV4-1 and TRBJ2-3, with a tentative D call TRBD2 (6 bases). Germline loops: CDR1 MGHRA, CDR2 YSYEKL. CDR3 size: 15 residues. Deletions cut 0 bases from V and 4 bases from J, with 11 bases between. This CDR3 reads CASSQDPSGADTQYF. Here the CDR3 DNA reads TGCGCCAGCAGCCAAGATCCCTCGGGGGCAGATACGCAGTATTTT.

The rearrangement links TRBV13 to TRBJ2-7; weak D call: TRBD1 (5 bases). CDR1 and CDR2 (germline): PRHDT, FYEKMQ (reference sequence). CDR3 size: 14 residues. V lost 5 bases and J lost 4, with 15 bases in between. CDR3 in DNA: TGTGCCAGCAGCCCCCGCCAGGGAAGATACGAGCAGTACTTC. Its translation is CASSPRQGRYEQYF.

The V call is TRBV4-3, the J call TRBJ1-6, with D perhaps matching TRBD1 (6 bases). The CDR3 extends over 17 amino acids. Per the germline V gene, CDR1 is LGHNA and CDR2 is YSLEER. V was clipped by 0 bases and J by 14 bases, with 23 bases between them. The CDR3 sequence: CASSQDPAGQPSRALHF. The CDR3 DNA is TGCGCCAGCAGCCAAGATCCCGCAGGACAGCCCAGTAGAGCCCTCCACTTT.

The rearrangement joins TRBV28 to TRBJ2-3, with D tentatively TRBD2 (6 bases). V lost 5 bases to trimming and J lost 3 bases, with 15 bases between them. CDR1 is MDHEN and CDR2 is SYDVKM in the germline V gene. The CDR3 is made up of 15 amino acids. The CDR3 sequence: CASSPRGSGTDTQYF. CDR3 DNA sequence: TGTGCCAGCAGTCCACGGGGGAGCGGGACAGATACGCAGTATTTT. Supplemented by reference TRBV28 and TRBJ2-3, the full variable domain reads DVKVTQSSRYLVKRTGEKVFLECVQDMDHENMFWYRQDPGLGLRLIYFSYDVKMKEKGDIPEGYSVSREKKERFSLILESASTNQTSMYLCASSPRGSGTDTQYFGPGTRLTVL.

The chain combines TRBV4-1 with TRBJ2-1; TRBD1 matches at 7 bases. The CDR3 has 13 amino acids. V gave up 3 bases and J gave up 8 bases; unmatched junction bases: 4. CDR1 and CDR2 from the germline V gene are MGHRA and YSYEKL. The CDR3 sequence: CASSQETGYEQFF. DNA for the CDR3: TGCGCCAGCAGCCAGGAGACAGGGTATGAGCAGTTCTTC.

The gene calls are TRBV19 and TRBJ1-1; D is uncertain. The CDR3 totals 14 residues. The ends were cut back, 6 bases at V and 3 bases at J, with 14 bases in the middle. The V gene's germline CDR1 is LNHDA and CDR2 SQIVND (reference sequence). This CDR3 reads CASSPESYYTEAFF. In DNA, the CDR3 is TGTGCCAGTAGCCCAGAGAGTTATTACACTGAAGCTTTCTTT.

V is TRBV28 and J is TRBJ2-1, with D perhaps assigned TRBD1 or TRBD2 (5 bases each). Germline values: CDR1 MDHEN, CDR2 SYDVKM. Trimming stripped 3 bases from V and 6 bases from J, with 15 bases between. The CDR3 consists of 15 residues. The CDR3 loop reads CASSFDSSGRNEQFF. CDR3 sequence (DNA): TGTGCCAGCAGTTTCGACTCCTCGGGACGCAATGAGCAGTTCTTC.

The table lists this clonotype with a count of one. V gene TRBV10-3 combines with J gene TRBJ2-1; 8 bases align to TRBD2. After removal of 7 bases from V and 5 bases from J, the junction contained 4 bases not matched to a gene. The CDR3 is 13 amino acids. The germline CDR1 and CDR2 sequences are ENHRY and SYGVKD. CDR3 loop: CAIKLAEDNEQFF. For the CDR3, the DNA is TGTGCCATCAAACTAGCGGAGGACAATGAGCAGTTCTTC.

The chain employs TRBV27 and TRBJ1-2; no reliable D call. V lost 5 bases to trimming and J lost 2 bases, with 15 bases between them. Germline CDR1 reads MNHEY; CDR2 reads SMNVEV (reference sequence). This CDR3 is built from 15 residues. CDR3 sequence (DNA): TGTGCCAGCAGTGCCGGCCCCGGACGGAACTATGGCTACACCTTC. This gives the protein CASSAGPGRNYGYTF.

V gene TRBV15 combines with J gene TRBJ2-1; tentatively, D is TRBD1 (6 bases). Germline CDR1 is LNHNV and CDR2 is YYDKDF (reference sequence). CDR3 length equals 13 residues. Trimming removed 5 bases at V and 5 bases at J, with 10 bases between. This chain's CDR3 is CATSGRTDNEQFF. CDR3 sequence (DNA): TGTGCCACCAGCGGAAGGACAGACAATGAGCAGTTCTTC.

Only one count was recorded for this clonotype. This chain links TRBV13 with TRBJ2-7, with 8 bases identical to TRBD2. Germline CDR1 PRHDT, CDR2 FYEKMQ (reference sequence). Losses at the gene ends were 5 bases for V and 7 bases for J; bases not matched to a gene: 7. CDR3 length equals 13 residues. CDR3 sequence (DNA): TGTGCCAGCAGCCAAAGCGGGAGTTGGGAGCAGTACGTC. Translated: CASSQSGSWEQYV.

The CDR3 reads CASSRLVGDEETQYF. Written as DNA, the CDR3 is TGTGCCAGCAGTAGACTAGTGGGGGATGAGGAGACCCAGTACTTC. The chain is built from TRBV7-9 and TRBJ2-5; the D gene is possibly TRBD2 (6 bases). The germline V gene has CDR1 SEHNR and CDR2 FQNEAQ (reference sequence). The germline V and J ends were trimmed by 6 bases and 5 bases, with 19 bases remaining between them. This CDR3 is 15 amino acids long.

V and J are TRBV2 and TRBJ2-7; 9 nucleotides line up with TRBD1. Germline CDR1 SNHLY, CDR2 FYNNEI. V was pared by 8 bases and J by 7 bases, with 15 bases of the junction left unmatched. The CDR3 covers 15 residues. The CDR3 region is CASRRSGTGRMEQYF. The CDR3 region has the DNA TGTGCCAGCCGACGGTCCGGGACAGGGAGGATGGAGCAGTACTTC.

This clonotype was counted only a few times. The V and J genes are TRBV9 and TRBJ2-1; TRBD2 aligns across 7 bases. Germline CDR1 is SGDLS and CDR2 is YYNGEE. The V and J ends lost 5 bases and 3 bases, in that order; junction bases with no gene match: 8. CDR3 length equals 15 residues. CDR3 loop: CASSESGILYNEQFF. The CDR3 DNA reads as TGTGCCAGCAGTGAGAGCGGGATTCTCTACAATGAGCAGTTCTTC.

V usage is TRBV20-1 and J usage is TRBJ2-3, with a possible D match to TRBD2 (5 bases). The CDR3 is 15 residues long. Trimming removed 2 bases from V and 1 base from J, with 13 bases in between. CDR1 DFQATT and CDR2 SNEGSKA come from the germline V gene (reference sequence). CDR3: CSARLLAWGTDTQYF. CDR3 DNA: TGCAGTGCTAGACTGCTAGCATGGGGCACAGATACGCAGTATTTT.

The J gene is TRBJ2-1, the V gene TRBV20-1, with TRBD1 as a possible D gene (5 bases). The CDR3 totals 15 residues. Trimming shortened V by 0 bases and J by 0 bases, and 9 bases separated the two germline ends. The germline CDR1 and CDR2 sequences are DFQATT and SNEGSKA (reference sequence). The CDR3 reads CSARDPRGSYNEQFF. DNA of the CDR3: TGCAGTGCTAGAGATCCAAGGGGCTCCTACAATGAGCAGTTCTTC.

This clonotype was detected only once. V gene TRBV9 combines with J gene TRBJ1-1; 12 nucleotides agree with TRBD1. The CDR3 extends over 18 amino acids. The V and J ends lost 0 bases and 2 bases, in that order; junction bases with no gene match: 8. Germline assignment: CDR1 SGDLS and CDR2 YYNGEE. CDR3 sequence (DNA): TGTGCCAGCAGCGTAGAAGAGGGACAGGGGGCCCCCAACACTGAAGCTTTCTTT. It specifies CASSVEEGQGAPNTEAFF. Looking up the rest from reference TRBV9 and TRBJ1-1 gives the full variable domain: DSGVTQTPKHLITATGQRVTLRCSPRSGDLSVYWYQQSLDQGLQFLIQYYNGEERAKGNILERFSAQQFPDLHSELNLSSLELGDSALYFCASSVEEGQGAPNTEAFFGQGTRLTVV.

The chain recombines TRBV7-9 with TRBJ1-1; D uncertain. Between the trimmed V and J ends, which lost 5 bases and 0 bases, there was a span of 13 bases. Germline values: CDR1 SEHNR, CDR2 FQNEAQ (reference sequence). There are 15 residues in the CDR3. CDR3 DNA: TGTGCCAGCAGCCCCCACCTCAGGCTGAACACTGAAGCTTTCTTT. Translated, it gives CASSPHLRLNTEAFF.